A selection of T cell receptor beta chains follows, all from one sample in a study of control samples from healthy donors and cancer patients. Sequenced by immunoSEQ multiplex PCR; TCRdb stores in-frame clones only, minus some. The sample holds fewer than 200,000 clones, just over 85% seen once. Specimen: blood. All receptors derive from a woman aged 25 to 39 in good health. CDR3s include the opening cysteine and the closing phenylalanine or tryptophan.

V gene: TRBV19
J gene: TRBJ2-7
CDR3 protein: CASSMVAGRNEQYF

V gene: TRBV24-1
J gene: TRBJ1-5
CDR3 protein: CATSDSTSLFMQPQHF

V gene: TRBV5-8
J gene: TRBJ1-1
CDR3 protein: CAWTTGSYTEAFF

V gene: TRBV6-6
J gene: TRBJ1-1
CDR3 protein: CASRTPDRVVTEAFF

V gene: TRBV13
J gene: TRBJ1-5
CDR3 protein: CASSLGLGRQPQHF

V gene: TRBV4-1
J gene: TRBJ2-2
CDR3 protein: CASSLRGGTGKEWDTGELFF

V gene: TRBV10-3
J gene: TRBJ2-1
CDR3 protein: CAISPRTSGGYNEQFF

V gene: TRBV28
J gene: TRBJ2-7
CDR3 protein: CASSFEGALTYEQYF

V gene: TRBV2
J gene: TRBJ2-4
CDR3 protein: CASSYNSRNIQYF

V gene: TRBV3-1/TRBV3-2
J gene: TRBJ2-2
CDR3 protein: CASSPTDRVNTGELFF

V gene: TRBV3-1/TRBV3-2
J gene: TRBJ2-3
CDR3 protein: CASGETSPDTQYF

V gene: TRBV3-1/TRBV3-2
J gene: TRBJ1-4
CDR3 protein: CASSPTGGFEKLFF

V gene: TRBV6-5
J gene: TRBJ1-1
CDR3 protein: CASSYTGANTEAFF

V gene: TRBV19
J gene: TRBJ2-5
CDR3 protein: CASRSGGRETQYF

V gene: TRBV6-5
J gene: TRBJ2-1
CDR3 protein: CASSRQRTSEQFF

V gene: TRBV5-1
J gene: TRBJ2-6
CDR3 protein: CASSFGDSGANVLTF

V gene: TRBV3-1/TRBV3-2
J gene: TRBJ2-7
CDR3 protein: CASSQDRHGRTGIYEQYF

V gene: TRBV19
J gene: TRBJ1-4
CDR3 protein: CASSITGTGNEKLFF

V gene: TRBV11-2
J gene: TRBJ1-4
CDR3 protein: CASSPGQARREKLFF

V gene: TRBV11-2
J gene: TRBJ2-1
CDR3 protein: CASSSLQGTHEQFF

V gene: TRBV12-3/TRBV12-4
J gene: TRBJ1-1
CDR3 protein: CASSYQMNTEAFF

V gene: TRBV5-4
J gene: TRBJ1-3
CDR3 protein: CASSLYGEGNTIYF

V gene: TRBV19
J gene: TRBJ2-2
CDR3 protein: CASSISRDTGELFF

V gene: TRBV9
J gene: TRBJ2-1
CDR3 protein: CASSVQGRSPNEQFF

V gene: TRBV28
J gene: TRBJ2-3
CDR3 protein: CASRVRGDTQYF

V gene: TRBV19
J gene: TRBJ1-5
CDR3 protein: CASEQGAGQPQHF

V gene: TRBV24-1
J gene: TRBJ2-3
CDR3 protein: CATSGSDTGSRVGQYF

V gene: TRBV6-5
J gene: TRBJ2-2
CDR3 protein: CASSLQGEYTGELFF

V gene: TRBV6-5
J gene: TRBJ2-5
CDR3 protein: CASRLLDRGQETQYF

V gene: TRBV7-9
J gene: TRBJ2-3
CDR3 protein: CASSFILTRGTDTQYF

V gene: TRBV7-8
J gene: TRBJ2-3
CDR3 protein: CASSPGLADTQYF

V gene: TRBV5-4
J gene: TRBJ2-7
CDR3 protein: CASSLQGVEYEQYF

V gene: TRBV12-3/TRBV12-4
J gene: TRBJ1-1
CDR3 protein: CASIRPGAYEAFF

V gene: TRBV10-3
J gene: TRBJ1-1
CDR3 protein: CAISESVLRDLMNTEAFF

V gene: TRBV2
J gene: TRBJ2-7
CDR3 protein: CASKSGTSGREGWEQYF

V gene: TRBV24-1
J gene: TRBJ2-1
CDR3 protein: CATSDGRSGRAYNEQFF

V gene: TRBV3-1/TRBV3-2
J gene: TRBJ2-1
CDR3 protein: CASSQTHEQFF

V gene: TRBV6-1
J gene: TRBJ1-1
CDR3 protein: CASREVVAFF

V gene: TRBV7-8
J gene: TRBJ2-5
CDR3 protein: CASSRWGVSQETQYF

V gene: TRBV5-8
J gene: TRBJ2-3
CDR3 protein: CASSLGDTQYF

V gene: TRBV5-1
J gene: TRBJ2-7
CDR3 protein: CASSGAGQFYEQYF

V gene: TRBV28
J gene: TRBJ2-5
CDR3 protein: CASSKREGGETQYF

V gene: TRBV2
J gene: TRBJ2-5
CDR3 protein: CASSSESGLGETQYF

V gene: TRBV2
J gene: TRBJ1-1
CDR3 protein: CASSAAPTDTEAFF

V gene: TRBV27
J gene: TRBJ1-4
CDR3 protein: CASSPSKRGAREKLFF

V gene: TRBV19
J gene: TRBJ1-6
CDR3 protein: CASSPQWNSPLHF

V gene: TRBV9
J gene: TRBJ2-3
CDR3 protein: CASNLPGLASDTQYF

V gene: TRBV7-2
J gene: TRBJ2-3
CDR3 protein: CASSLVLSGLVGSDTQYF

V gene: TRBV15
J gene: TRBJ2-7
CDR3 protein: CATIDRGSSYEQYF

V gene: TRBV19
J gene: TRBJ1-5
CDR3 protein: CASKLDALGNQPQHF

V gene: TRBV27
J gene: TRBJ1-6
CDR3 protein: CASWGRGPNSPLHF

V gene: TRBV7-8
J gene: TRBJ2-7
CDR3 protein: CASSLVWTDVYEQYF

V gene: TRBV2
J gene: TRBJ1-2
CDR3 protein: CASSVGMLIFF

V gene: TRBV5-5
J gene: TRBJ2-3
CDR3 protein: CASSFEFRQRVTDTQYF

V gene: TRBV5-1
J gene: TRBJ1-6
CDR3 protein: CASSLDGSPDSPLHF

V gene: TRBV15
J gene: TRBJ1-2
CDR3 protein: CATSRDFTQLTYGYTF

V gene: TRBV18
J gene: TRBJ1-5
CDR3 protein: CASSPGSGYPQHF

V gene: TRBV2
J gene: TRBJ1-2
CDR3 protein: CASSDPVANYGYTF

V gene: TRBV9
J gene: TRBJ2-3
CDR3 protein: CASSAGGTDTQYF

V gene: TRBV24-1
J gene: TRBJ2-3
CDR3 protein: CATSERDRLATDTQYF